Listed below are T cell receptor beta chains from one sample, sequenced in a study of T cells in Graves' hyperthyroidism and ophthalmopathy. One entry per CDR3 protein results from TCRdb running MiXCR on the multiplex PCR reads. The sample shows about 520,000 distinct CDR3 sequences, around 24% of them seen only once. Source material: blood. The receptors derive from a woman in her thirties with Graves' ophthalmopathy. The CDR3 runs from the conserved cysteine through the conserved F or W. Each record gives: V gene, D gene, clone size, J gene, CDR3 protein, CDR3 DNA. The D gene is left open where the match is weak. Some rows have no size entry. The others give once, few or many, or a class for an expanded clone.

TRBV7-2	TRBD1	.	TRBJ2-4	CASSPGTGGGNIQYF	TGTGCCAGCAGCCCCGGGACAGGGGGCGGAAACATTCAGTACTTC
TRBV28	.	.	TRBJ2-7	CASSTSLVSSYEQYF	TGTGCCAGCAGTACCTCACTAGTTTCCTCCTACGAGCAGTACTTC
TRBV5-1	.	.	TRBJ1-1	CASSLYANTEAFF	TGCGCCAGCAGCTTGTACGCGAACACTGAAGCTTTCTTT
TRBV5-1	.	.	TRBJ2-5	CASSLSSYQETQYF	TGCGCCAGCAGCTTAAGTAGTTACCAAGAGACCCAGTACTTC
TRBV20-1	TRBD1	many	TRBJ2-7	CSATDRVLSYEQYF	TGCAGTGCTACAGACAGGGTATTATCCTACGAGCAGTACTTC
TRBV12-3/TRBV12-4	.	.	TRBJ2-7	CVSSLGGRGHEQYF	TGTGTCAGCAGTTTAGGAGGCAGGGGCCACGAGCAGTACTTC
TRBV2	.	once	TRBJ2-4	CASGEHSSSLSIKYF	TGTGCCAGCGGGGAACACAGCTCCTCGCTAAGCATTAAGTACTTC
TRBV11-3	.	many	TRBJ2-7	CASSCKTGWGVYYEQYF	TGTGCCAGCAGCTGTAAGACAGGCTGGGGGGTCTACTACGAGCAGTACTTC
TRBV6-1	.	.	TRBJ2-5	CASSNSEETQYF	TGTGCCAGCAGTAATAGCGAGGAGACCCAGTACTTC
TRBV6-2/TRBV6-3	.	.	TRBJ1-5	CASSYPELPQHF	TGTGCCAGCAGTTACCCGGAGCTTCCCCAGCATTTT